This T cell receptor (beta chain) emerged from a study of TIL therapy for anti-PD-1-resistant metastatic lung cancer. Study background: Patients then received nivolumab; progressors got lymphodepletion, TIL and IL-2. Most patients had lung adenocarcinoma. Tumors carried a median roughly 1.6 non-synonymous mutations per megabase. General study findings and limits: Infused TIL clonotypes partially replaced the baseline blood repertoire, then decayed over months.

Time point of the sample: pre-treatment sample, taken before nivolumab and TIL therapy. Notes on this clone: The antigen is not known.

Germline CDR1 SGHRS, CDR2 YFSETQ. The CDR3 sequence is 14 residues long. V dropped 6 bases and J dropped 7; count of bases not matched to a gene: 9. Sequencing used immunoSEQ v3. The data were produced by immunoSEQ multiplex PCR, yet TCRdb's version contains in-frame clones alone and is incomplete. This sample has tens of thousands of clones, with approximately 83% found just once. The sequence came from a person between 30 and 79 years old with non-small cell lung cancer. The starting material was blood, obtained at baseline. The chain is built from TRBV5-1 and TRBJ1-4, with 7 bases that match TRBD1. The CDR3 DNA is TGCGCCAGCAACCCCGGGACAGAGGGTGAAAAACTGTTTTTT. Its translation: CASNPGTEGEKLFF.